Included here is one TCR beta chain sequence, with context. Antigen specificity is unknown. This record comes from a study of T cell clones after liver transplantation. Study overall: TCRbeta sequencing after a pre-transplant mixed lymphocyte reaction identified graft-donor-reactive clones, later tracked in post-transplant blood. Points from the study as a whole: A larger donor-reactive than third-party decline suggested partial antigen-specific deletion. Post-transplant, graft-donor-reactive CD4 TCRbeta sequences in blood dropped significantly in 5 of 8 subjects.

Sequencing was performed with immunoSEQ multiplex PCR; in TCRdb, only in-frame clones are kept and a portion is missing. The table includes about 51,000 clones, 86% detected once. Trimming shortened V by 1 base and J by 8 bases, and 6 bases separated the two germline ends. CDR3 length: 12 amino acids. From germline, CDR1 is SGHNT and CDR2 YYREEE (reference sequence). The input for sequencing was CD8+ T cells from blood, taken 12 months after liver transplant. This TCR derives from a human patient who received a liver transplant. Some T cells may be transferred from the graft donor. V gene TRBV5-4 combines with J gene TRBJ2-2; D remains unclear. The chain's CDR3 is CASSLNRGELFF. The CDR3 DNA reads as TGTGCCAGCAGCTTGAATCGTGGGGAGCTGTTTTTT.